The rows below give T cell receptor beta chains drawn from one sample of a study of cytomegalovirus exposure and HLA in healthy donors. The protocol was immunoSEQ multiplex PCR, while the TCRdb copy is restricted to in-frame clones and leaves out a portion. The top ten hold 3.9% of the sample, which has around 100,000 clones, over 50% seen once. The source material was PBMCs. The receptors originated from a man aged 25 to 40 in good health and CMV-seronegative. Both conserved end residues are part of each CDR3. D genes are given only for firm matches. Size tells how often a clone was seen (once, few, many) or the class of an expanded clone, and some rows leave it out.

size,D,V,J,CDR3,DNA
few,TRBD1,TRBV9,TRBJ1-3,CASSVAPGQGTGNTIYF,TGTGCCAGCAGCGTAGCCCCGGGACAGGGAACTGGAAACACCATATATTTT
-,TRBD2,TRBV7-3,TRBJ2-1,CASSLVSGGGDEQFF,TGTGCCAGCAGCTTAGTAAGCGGGGGGGGCGATGAGCAGTTCTTC
-,-,TRBV21-1,TRBJ2-5,CASSEGQQRTQYF,TGTGCCAGCAGCGAGGGACAGCAGCGGACCCAGTACTTC
-,TRBD2,TRBV15,TRBJ2-1,CATSSPYKRGGFNEQFF,TGTGCCACCAGCTCCCCGTATAAGCGGGGGGGCTTTAATGAGCAGTTCTTC
few,-,TRBV6-6,TRBJ1-4,CASSYRGTNEKLFF,TGTGCCAGCAGTTACAGGGGGACTAATGAAAAACTGTTTTTT
-,-,TRBV19,TRBJ1-2,CASSIGGGHGYTF,TGTGCCAGTAGTATAGGGGGGGGGCATGGCTACACCTTC
-,TRBD1,TRBV7-9,TRBJ1-2,CAEEGTANYGYTF,TGTGCAGAAGAGGGGACAGCAAACTATGGCTACACCTTC
-,-,TRBV25-1,TRBJ2-3,CAGSRAGRASTDTQYF,TGTGCCGGCAGTCGAGCGGGTCGTGCTAGCACAGATACGCAGTATTTT
-,-,TRBV7-2,TRBJ1-1,CASSLETLYTEAFF,TGTGCCAGCAGCTTAGAGACACTTTACACTGAAGCTTTCTTT
-,TRBD2,TRBV19,TRBJ2-7,CASSPRLASGHYEQYF,TGTGCCAGTAGTCCTCGTTTGGCTAGCGGACATTACGAGCAGTACTTC
-,-,TRBV5-8,TRBJ2-3,CASSLAGPSTDTQYF,TGTGCCAGCAGCTTAGCAGGGCCTAGCACAGATACGCAGTATTTT
-,-,TRBV5-6,TRBJ2-7,CASSFAAAGEQYF,TGTGCCAGCAGCTTCGCGGCAGCCGGTGAGCAGTACTTC
few,-,TRBV7-9,TRBJ2-2,CSSSLNRGELFF,TGTTCCAGCAGCCTAAATCGCGGGGAGCTGTTTTTT
-,-,TRBV5-1,TRBJ2-5,CASSRKTGNQETQYF,TGCGCCAGCAGCCGCAAAACGGGGAATCAAGAGACCCAGTACTTC
few,-,TRBV4-1,TRBJ1-5,CASSQDDGSGQPQHF,TGCGCCAGCAGCCAAGATGACGGGAGCGGTCAGCCCCAGCATTTT